The 22 T cell receptor beta chains listed next were all sequenced from one sample in a study of blood T cell repertoires in COVID-19. Data came from immunoSEQ multiplex PCR; TCRdb stores just in-frame clones and leaves some out. The sample includes fewer than 200,000 clones, roughly 79% seen only once; the top ten take 9.5% to 12%. The sample taken for sequencing was peripheral blood. These TCRs come from a woman in her thirties or forties with COVID-19, enrolled during active disease.

The gene calls are TRBV4-1 and TRBJ1-1; 8 nucleotides align to TRBD1. This CDR3 is 16 amino acids long. Unmatched junction bases numbered 9, after V lost 5 bases and J lost 1 base. Germline V gene data show CDR1 as MGHRA and CDR2 as YSYEKL. The DNA of the CDR3 is TGCGCCAGCAGCAACCAGGGGGCGCGGGGGAACACTGAAGCTTTCTTT. Protein product: CASSNQGARGNTEAFF.

This clone occurred once. The rearrangement uses TRBV19 and TRBJ2-2; D is perhaps TRBD2 (5 bases). Germline CDR1 LNHDA, CDR2 SQIVND (reference sequence). The CDR3 has 14 residues. V lost 2 bases and J 5 bases, leaving 9 bases between the germline ends. The CDR3 DNA is TGTGCCAGTAGTATACGGCTAGCTACCGGGGAGCTGTTTTTT. Its protein product is CASSIRLATGELFF.

In this sample, this clone turned up once. This chain connects TRBV9 to TRBJ2-1, with 10 bases matching TRBD2. The V gene end was trimmed by 3 bases and the J gene end by 4 bases; junction bases not matched to a gene: 4. Germline CDR1 is SGDLS and CDR2 is YYNGEE. The CDR3 spans 15 residues. This CDR3 is CASSASGGEYNEQFF. The CDR3 DNA reads as TGTGCCAGCAGCGCCAGCGGGGGGGAATACAATGAGCAGTTCTTC.

The chain uses TRBV27 and TRBJ2-7; 14 bases agree with TRBD2. Losses at the gene ends were 4 bases for V and 2 bases for J; bases not matched to a gene: 4. Germline CDR1 is MNHEY and CDR2 is SMNVEV (reference sequence). The CDR3 spans 16 residues. CDR3 in DNA: TGTGCCAGCAGTTCTCCGGGACTAGCGGGAGCCTACGAGCAGTACTTC. Translating it yields CASSSPGLAGAYEQYF.

The V and J genes are TRBV19 and TRBJ1-2; 8 bases map to TRBD1. Germline-derived CDR1 and CDR2 are LNHDA and SQIVND (reference sequence). The CDR3 is made up of 14 amino acids. Trimming cost V 6 bases and J 8 bases; bases outside gene matches: 11. CDR3 loop: CASSNTGQGGGYTF. CDR3 sequence (DNA): TGTGCCAGTAGCAATACCGGACAGGGTGGAGGCTACACCTTC.

This clone has just a few counts. The V gene is TRBV19, the J gene TRBJ2-3; 7 bases fit TRBD2. CDR1 is LNHDA, CDR2 SQIVND, per germline (reference sequence). This CDR3 has 15 amino acids. V dropped 4 bases and J dropped 4; count of bases not matched to a gene: 8. Here the CDR3 reads CASSTPAGGADTQYF. The CDR3 DNA follows: TGTGCCAGTAGTACCCCGGCTGGGGGGGCAGATACGCAGTATTTT.

The rearrangement joins TRBV6-1 to TRBJ2-1, with 8 bases identical to TRBD2. Germline CDR1 MNHNS, CDR2 SASEGT. The trim removed 2 bases at V and 3 bases at J, leaving 9 bases unmatched. This CDR3 is built from 17 residues. CDR3 DNA: TGTGCCAGCAGTGAAATCTTAAGCGGGAGTTACTACAATGAGCAGTTCTTC. This gives the protein CASSEILSGSYYNEQFF.

The chain combines TRBV18 with TRBJ2-7, with D unclear. The CDR3 is 13 residues long. Germline CDR1 is KGHSH and CDR2 is LQKENI. Trimming took 3 bases from V and 1 from J, leaving 7 bases between them. The CDR3 nucleotides are TGTGCCAGCTCACCCGCGGATTCCTACGAGCAGTACGTC. Translated, it gives CASSPADSYEQYV.

Turning to this clone: This may arise from a read error, as a much more abundant clone is one base away. This same CDR3 is encoded by further DNA sequences in the sample. This rearrangement joins TRBV9 to TRBJ2-2; the match to TRBD2 covers 9 bases. The CDR3 totals 16 residues. The germline V gene encodes CDR1 SGDLS and CDR2 YYNGEE. Trimming at V came to 0 bases and at J to 0 bases, leaving 0 bases not matched to a gene. This chain's CDR3 is CASSVVAGANTGELFF. The CDR3 DNA reads as TGTGCCAGCAGCGTAGTAGCGGGAGCGAACACCGGGGAGCTGTTTTTT.

The genes are TRBV5-1 and TRBJ1-1; D is undetermined. Germline loops: CDR1 SGHRS, CDR2 YFSETQ. V lost 1 base, J lost 6 bases, and 10 bases lay in between. CDR3 length equals 13 residues. CDR3 DNA: TGCGCCAGCAGCTTGCTAGAGAAGGCTGAAGCTTTCTTT. Its protein is CASSLLEKAEAFF.

This chain connects TRBV6-5 to TRBJ2-4; the match to TRBD2 covers 7 bases. Per the germline V gene, CDR1 is MNHEY and CDR2 is SVGAGI. The J segment lost 8 bases and the V segment lost 7 bases, leaving 14 bases of the junction unmatched. This CDR3 is 15 amino acids long. The CDR3 nucleotides read TGTGCCAGCACTATGGGGCGGGAGATTGTGGACATTCAGTACTTC. Amino acids: CASTMGREIVDIQYF.

V and J are TRBV29-1 and TRBJ2-5; D unclear. This CDR3 is built from 14 residues. The germline V gene encodes CDR1 SQVTM and CDR2 ANQGSEA. V was trimmed by 7 bases and J by 2 bases, leaving 17 bases between them. CDR3 nucleotides: TGCAGCGGAACCGGAACCAGACAACAAGAGACCCAGTACTTC. Translating gives CSGTGTRQQETQYF. The full variable domain, in which reference TRBV29-1 and TRBJ2-5 provide the parts outside the CDR3, is SAVISQKPSRDICQRGTSLTIQCQVDSQVTMMFWYRQQPGQSLTLIATANQGSEATYESGFVIDKFPISRPNLTFSTLTVSNMSPEDSSIYLCSGTGTRQQETQYFGPGTRLLVL.

This clone was counted a single time. CDR3 protein: CASSTGGRETQYF. CDR3 nucleotide sequence: TGTGCCAGCAGCACGGGGGGGCGAGAGACCCAGTACTTC. This chain connects TRBV11-1 to TRBJ2-5; 8 positions match TRBD2. This CDR3 comprises 13 residues. In germline, CDR1 is SGHAT, CDR2 FQDESV (reference sequence). Losses at the gene ends were 5 bases for V and 4 bases for J; bases not matched to a gene: 3.

The chain has TRBV11-3 and TRBJ2-1; 8 nucleotides agree with TRBD2. V was clipped by 4 bases and J by 0 bases; unmatched bases: 14. CDR1 is SGHNT, CDR2 YENEEA, per germline. The CDR3 is made up of 19 amino acids. CDR3 sequence (DNA): TGTGCCAGCAGCTCAGGGCTAGCGGGTGGAGGTAGCTCCTACAATGAGCAGTTCTTC. It yields the protein CASSSGLAGGGSSYNEQFF.

This clone was picked up a small number of times. The chain combines TRBV10-1 with TRBJ2-7; D is perhaps TRBD1 (6 bases). Germline V gives CDR1 WNHNN, CDR2 SYGVQD (reference sequence). This CDR3 spans 12 amino acids. Trimming stripped 8 bases from V and 5 bases from J, with 13 bases between. DNA for the CDR3: TGCGCCAGCTTACGACAGGCCCACGAGCAGTACGTC. This sequence encodes CASLRQAHEQYV.

This sequence joins TRBV11-1 and TRBJ2-5; 10 positions agree with TRBD2. In germline, CDR1 is SGHAT, CDR2 FQDESV (reference sequence). CDR3 length: 14 amino acids. With 7 bases clipped from V and 3 bases from J, the junction kept 5 bases outside the gene matches. In nucleotides, the CDR3 is TGTGCCAGCACCCTGAGCGGGGGGGAAGAGACCCAGTACTTC. Its protein is CASTLSGGEETQYF.

The CDR3, as DNA: TGTGCCAGCTCACCTGCAACAGCGGTCTCCTACGAGCAGTACTTC. This translates into CASSPATAVSYEQYF. This sequence joins TRBV18 and TRBJ2-7, with TRBD2 as a possible D gene (5 bases). The CDR3 is made up of 15 amino acids. Trimming took 3 bases from V and 0 from J, leaving 12 bases between them. Germline CDR1 reads KGHSH; CDR2 reads LQKENI.

This clone has a handful of counts. V gene TRBV11-3 combines with J gene TRBJ2-2, with D perhaps matching TRBD2 (5 bases). CDR3 length: 13 amino acids. CDR1 and CDR2 (germline): SGHNT, YENEEA. V gave up 6 bases and J gave up 5 bases, with 10 bases separating them. CDR3 protein: CASSRRGTGELFF. Here the CDR3 DNA reads TGTGCCAGCAGTCGTCGGGGTACCGGGGAGCTGTTTTTT.

This clone appeared a single time. The chain combines TRBV10-3 with TRBJ2-7, with 11 bases identical to TRBD2. The CDR3 runs to 15 residues. V lost 7 bases and J lost 2; bases outside the gene matches: 7. Germline CDR1 ENHRY, CDR2 SYGVKD. CDR3 residues: CAITRGTSGTYEQYF. As DNA, the CDR3 is TGTGCCATCACCAGGGGGACTAGCGGTACCTACGAGCAGTACTTC.

This chain uses TRBV28 with TRBJ2-1; 13 bases match TRBD2. J lost 4 bases, V lost 5 bases, and 11 bases had no gene match. CDR1 and CDR2 (germline): MDHEN, SYDVKM. The CDR3 has 18 amino acids. The CDR3 DNA sequence: TGTGCCAGCAGTGAAATCCAACCGGGACTAGCGGGGTACAATGAGCAGTTCTTC. Its protein is CASSEIQPGLAGYNEQFF.

V and J are TRBV19 and TRBJ2-3; maybe TRBD2 (6 bases). Between the trimmed V and J ends, which lost 2 bases and 0 bases, there was a span of 9 bases. Germline V gives CDR1 LNHDA, CDR2 SQIVND (reference sequence). The CDR3 is 15 residues long. DNA of the CDR3: TGTGCCAGTAGTATAATAGCGGCTAGCACAGATACGCAGTATTTT. The encoded protein is CASSIIAASTDTQYF.

The chain carries TRBV7-9 and TRBJ2-7; TRBD2 might be the D (6 bases). The length of the CDR3 is 12 residues. The V and J ends lost 4 bases and 3 bases respectively, with 7 bases between them. CDR1 is SEHNR, CDR2 FQNEAQ, per germline (reference sequence). The CDR3 nucleotides read TGTGCCAGCAGCTCGGGACTCTACGAGCAGTACTTC. The encoded protein is CASSSGLYEQYF.